These 15 T cell receptor beta chains came from one sample sequenced in a study of blood T cell repertoires in COVID-19. Produced via immunoSEQ multiplex PCR; TCRdb's table is partial and in-frame only. The data contain under 150,000 clones, more than 75% of them seen just once; the ten biggest clones take up about 4.3%. The sequencing sample was made of peripheral blood. The source of these receptors is a middle-aged woman with acute or convalescent COVID-19.

This clone was recorded only once. The V call is TRBV4-2, the J call TRBJ1-1; the D gene is possibly TRBD1 (6 bases). V was trimmed by 0 bases and J by 5 bases, leaving 13 bases between them. Germline V CDR1 and CDR2: LGHNA, YNFKEQ. The CDR3 sequence is 15 residues long. In DNA form, the CDR3 reads TGTGCCAGCAGCCAAGACGGGGCAGGGGATACTGAAGCTTTCTTT. Protein product: CASSQDGAGDTEAFF.

The chain is built from TRBV2 and TRBJ1-1; a weak D match, TRBD1 (6 bases). From germline, CDR1 is SNHLY and CDR2 FYNNEI. The length of the CDR3 is 13 residues. V dropped 7 bases and J dropped 2 bases, with 11 bases sitting between them. CDR3 amino acids: CASMGAPNTEAFF. CDR3 in DNA: TGTGCCAGCATGGGGGCTCCTAACACTGAAGCTTTCTTT.

The J gene is TRBJ1-4, the V gene TRBV18; 7 nucleotides agree with TRBD1. V was clipped by 3 bases and J by 7 bases; unmatched bases: 5. The CDR3 contains 14 residues. CDR1 KGHSH and CDR2 LQKENI come from the germline V gene. The CDR3 DNA sequence: TGTGCCAGCTCACCCCAGGGGGTGGTTGAAAAACTGTTTTTT. Its translation is CASSPQGVVEKLFF.

The chain employs TRBV3-1 (or the pseudogene TRBV3-2) and TRBJ1-2, with D hard to call. This CDR3 has 14 residues. Per germline, CDR1 LGHDT and CDR2 YNNKEL (reference sequence). Trimming cost V 0 bases and J 5 bases, with 10 bases left between them. CDR3 amino acids: CASSQDHPSYGYTF. CDR3 DNA: TGTGCCAGCAGCCAAGATCATCCGAGTTATGGCTACACCTTC.

This chain joins TRBV6-5 and TRBJ1-2, with 7 bases that match TRBD1. The V segment lost 8 bases and the J segment 2 bases; nucleotides outside the gene matches: 11. This CDR3 is 15 amino acids long. Germline CDR1 reads MNHEY; CDR2 reads SVGAGI. CDR3 DNA: TGTGCCAGCTCGAGAGGGACAGAAACCAACTATGGCTACACCTTC. This gives the protein CASSRGTETNYGYTF.

The V call is TRBV10-3, the J call TRBJ1-2; D call uncertain. CDR3 size: 15 residues. V was cut by 0 bases and J by 6 bases, with 14 bases left in between. From germline, CDR1 is ENHRY and CDR2 SYGVKD. Written as DNA, the CDR3 is TGTGCCATCAGTGAGTCGACCGCTCGCGGGGATGGCTACACCTTC. Residues: CAISESTARGDGYTF.

This chain links TRBV18 with TRBJ1-5, with D maybe TRBD1 (5 bases). The CDR3 runs 15 residues. The germline gives CDR1 KGHSH, CDR2 LQKENI. Trimming cost V 2 bases and J 1 base, with 9 bases left between them. The CDR3 region has the DNA TGTGCCAGCTCACCAAGTCCAGGGAGCAATCAGCCCCAGCATTTT. It translates to CASSPSPGSNQPQHF.

In its sample, this clone was seen a few times. A read error may account for a junction end that differs from germline. The rearrangement links TRBV5-6 to TRBJ2-7; 9 positions agree with TRBD1. CDR1 is SGHDT, CDR2 YYEEEE, per germline. The CDR3 extends over 12 amino acids. CDR3 coding DNA: TGTGCCAGCAGCTCCGGGACAGGGTTTGGGAACTTC. As protein: CASSSGTGFGNF.

The V call is TRBV2, the J call TRBJ2-1, with 8 nucleotides matching TRBD2. The ends lost 8 bases at V and 7 bases at J; junction bases unmatched: 7. Germline V lookup: CDR1 SNHLY, CDR2 FYNNEI. CDR3 size: 13 residues. The CDR3: CASQLAGYNEQFF. The CDR3 nucleotides are TGTGCCAGCCAGTTAGCGGGATATAATGAGCAGTTCTTC.

V gene TRBV7-2 combines with J gene TRBJ2-3, with D maybe TRBD2 (5 bases). The CDR3 totals 14 residues. The V and J ends lost 11 bases and 6 bases respectively, with 21 bases between them. CDR1 SGHTA and CDR2 FQGNSA come from the germline V gene. CDR3 sequence (DNA): TGTGCCTGCCCGTCGGGAAACTCGGGGGATACGCAGTATTTT. This gives the protein CACPSGNSGDTQYF.

The rearrangement links TRBV12-3 or TRBV12-4 to TRBJ2-7; TRBD1 aligns across 7 bases. The CDR3 spans 12 residues. Unmatched junction bases numbered 3, after V lost 6 bases and J lost 4 bases. The CDR3 region is CASREQGYEQYF. The CDR3 DNA reads TGTGCCAGCAGGGAACAGGGGTACGAGCAGTACTTC.

V usage is TRBV28 and J usage is TRBJ1-5, with D unresolved. V was shortened by 5 bases and J by 5 bases, with 10 bases between the two germline ends. The germline CDR1 and CDR2 sequences are MDHEN and SYDVKM. The CDR3 is 13 residues long. CDR3 in amino acids: CASSPDIDQPQHF. The CDR3 DNA sequence: TGTGCCAGCAGTCCAGACATTGATCAGCCCCAGCATTTT.

The gene calls are TRBV7-2 and TRBJ2-1; D remains ambiguous. The CDR3 consists of 15 residues. Between the trimmed V and J ends, which lost 1 base and 7 bases, there was a span of 14 bases. From germline, CDR1 is SGHTA and CDR2 FQGNSA. The CDR3 DNA is TGTGCCAGCAGCTTAGGGAGTTCTCCGGGTAATGAGCAGTTCTTC. Its translation: CASSLGSSPGNEQFF. The full variable domain, its missing parts supplied by reference TRBV7-2 and TRBJ2-1, is GAGVSQSPSNKVTEKGKDVELRCDPISGHTALYWYRQSLGQGLEFLIYFQGNSAPDKSGLPSDRFSAERTGGSVSTLTIQRTQQEDSAVYLCASSLGSSPGNEQFFGPGTRLTVL.

This chain uses TRBV19 with TRBJ1-2; maybe TRBD1 (6 bases). The germline V gene has CDR1 LNHDA and CDR2 SQIVND (reference sequence). The ends were cut back, 7 bases at V and 5 bases at J, with 17 bases in the middle. This CDR3 is 14 amino acids long. DNA of the CDR3: TGTGCCAGTATGTCGGGCGCAGGGGCGTATGGCTACACCTTC. This codes for CASMSGAGAYGYTF.

The chain couples TRBV4-3 to TRBJ2-5, with D possibly matching TRBD2 (5 bases). The length of the CDR3 is 14 residues. V was trimmed by 4 bases and J by 5 bases, leaving 14 bases between them. Germline V gene sequence: CDR1 LGHNA, CDR2 YSLEER. This chain's CDR3 is CASSPGITVETQYF. The CDR3 nucleotides read TGCGCCAGCAGCCCCGGGATCACGGTGGAGACCCAGTACTTC.